The sequence of this TCR beta chain was determined in a study of T cells in Graves' hyperthyroidism and ophthalmopathy. Ophthalmopathy cases met thresholds of Clinical Activity Score at least 3, NOSPECS grade at least 4 and duration under 3 months. Patients were excluded because of uncontrolled infection, other autoimmune disease, pregnancy or lactation. In making diagnoses, clinical symptoms, serum thyroxine and TRAb, thyroid ultrasound and orbital computed tomography were all used. Authors of the study amplified TCR beta CDR3 regions from RNA transcripts. The HTBI primer set was used in a first-round RT-PCR of the TCR CDR3. TCRdb recomputed calls from the multiplex PCR reads with MiXCR, one row per CDR3 protein. Of about 260,000 distinct CDR3 sequences in the sample, 16% were seen once. V was trimmed by 3 bases and J by 2 bases, leaving 11 bases between them. The CDR3 consists of 14 residues. The germline gives CDR1 LGHDT, CDR2 YNNKEL (reference sequence).

This receptor was taken from a woman aged 18-29 years with Graves' ophthalmopathy. Sequenced: blood. The gene calls are TRBV3-1 and TRBJ2-7, with D perhaps TRBD1 (6 bases). The DNA of the CDR3 is TGTGCCAGCAGCCATACAGGGACCCCCTACGAGCAGTACTTC. This sequence encodes CASSHTGTPYEQYF.